The present TCR beta chain was sequenced within a study of CD8 T cells in Susac syndrome. CDR3 length: 16 residues. CDR1 and CDR2 (germline): LGHDT, YNNKEL (reference sequence). V was pared by 3 bases and J by 6 bases, with 17 bases between. CD8+ and CD4+ T cells from blood underwent TCR beta sequencing. Those who served as multiple sclerosis controls were treatment-naive patients with stable or active relapsing-remitting disease. TEMRA cells were FACS-enriched, with CD8+ and CD4+ T cells isolated negatively. Random hexamers were used to reverse transcribe the RNA input (roughly 0.5 to 1 ug). Across 54 Vbeta and 13 Jbeta, immunoSEQ multiplex PCR amplified TCR beta CDR3. Each CDR3 protein is one row after TCRdb ran MiXCR on the immunoSEQ multiplex PCR reads. The data show almost 450,000 distinct CDR3 sequences, 85% seen once.

The TCR originated in a human donor with multiple sclerosis. V is TRBV3-1 and J is TRBJ2-2; D not certain. The sample comprised CD8+ T cells from PBMCs. The CDR3 coding sequence is TGTGCCAGCAGCCACAGATCCGTCCCGAGCCCCGGGGAGCTGTTTTTT. The encoded protein is CASSHRSVPSPGELFF.